The rows below give T cell receptor beta chains drawn from one sample of a study of blood T cell repertoires in COVID-19. Produced via immunoSEQ multiplex PCR; TCRdb's table is partial and in-frame only. The table lists about 64,000 clones, around 76% of them singletons, with 5.3% in the top ten. The sequenced sample consisted of peripheral blood. These receptors were obtained from a human donor in a cohort sampled during active COVID-19. Both conserved end residues are part of each CDR3. D genes are given only for firm matches. Expanded clones are given a class, and other clones once, few, many or no size at all.

j_call: TRBJ2-3
clone_size: many
v_call: TRBV19
d_call: TRBD1
cdr3_aa: CASRDRGRSDTQYF
cdr3_nt: TGTGCCAGTAGGGACAGGGGGAGATCAGATACGCAGTATTTT

j_call: TRBJ1-6
clone_size: NA
v_call: TRBV20-1
d_call: NA
cdr3_aa: CSASSGGDSPLHF
cdr3_nt: TGCAGTGCTAGTAGCGGCGGTGATTCACCCCTCCACTTT

j_call: TRBJ2-3
clone_size: NA
v_call: TRBV5-1
d_call: NA
cdr3_aa: CASSPTSGGIGDTQYF
cdr3_nt: TGCGCCAGCAGCCCAACATCAGGGGGGATTGGAGATACGCAGTATTTT

j_call: TRBJ2-1
clone_size: NA
v_call: TRBV7-3
d_call: TRBD2
cdr3_aa: CASSRDGGSSYNEQFF
cdr3_nt: TGTGCCAGCAGCCGGGACGGGGGGAGCTCCTACAATGAGCAGTTCTTC

j_call: TRBJ1-2
clone_size: NA
v_call: TRBV28
d_call: TRBD1
cdr3_aa: CASSLSNRGAIGYTF
cdr3_nt: TGTGCCAGCAGTTTATCAAACAGGGGCGCCATTGGCTACACCTTC

j_call: TRBJ2-1
clone_size: NA
v_call: TRBV19
d_call: TRBD1
cdr3_aa: CASSQYRTGNNEQFF
cdr3_nt: TGTGCCAGTAGCCAATATAGGACAGGCAACAATGAGCAGTTCTTC

j_call: TRBJ2-3
clone_size: NA
v_call: TRBV7-6
d_call: NA
cdr3_aa: CASSSSSTSHTDTQYF
cdr3_nt: TGTGCCAGCAGCTCCTCTAGCACAAGCCACACAGATACGCAGTATTTT

j_call: TRBJ2-5
clone_size: once
v_call: TRBV29-1
d_call: TRBD2
cdr3_aa: CSVVGTSVETQYF
cdr3_nt: TGCAGCGTTGTTGGGACTAGCGTTGAGACCCAGTACTTC

j_call: TRBJ2-1
clone_size: NA
v_call: TRBV18
d_call: TRBD2
cdr3_aa: CASSPLGLADNEQFF
cdr3_nt: TGTGCCAGCTCACCATTAGGACTAGCGGACAATGAGCAGTTCTTC

j_call: TRBJ1-2
clone_size: NA
v_call: TRBV12-5
d_call: TRBD1
cdr3_aa: CASGWGQGNYGYTF
cdr3_nt: TGTGCTAGTGGTTGGGGACAGGGGAACTATGGCTACACCTTC

j_call: TRBJ1-1
clone_size: NA
v_call: TRBV5-4
d_call: NA
cdr3_aa: CASSPGSGYVDVTEAFF
cdr3_nt: TGTGCCAGCAGCCCTGGCAGCGGATACGTCGACGTCACTGAAGCTTTCTTT

j_call: TRBJ2-1
clone_size: many
v_call: TRBV24-1
d_call: TRBD1
cdr3_aa: CATSDTTGVGNEQFF
cdr3_nt: TGTGCCACCAGTGACACGACAGGGGTGGGAAATGAGCAGTTCTTC